A selection of T cell receptor beta chains follows, all from one sample in a study of T-cell memory formation after mild COVID-19. Each CDR3 protein is one row after TCRdb ran MiXCR on the 5' RACE reads. Of some 290,000 distinct CDR3 sequences detected, roughly 15% appear once; the ten largest clones hold about 23%. The sample consisted of PBMCs or a T cell subset sorted from them (not recorded which). Receptors were obtained from a man younger than 35 who had mild COVID-19 (a few samples of this study predate the infection). Cell type and time point are not known. Both conserved end residues are part of each CDR3. The D gene is left open where the match is weak. Expanded clones get a size class; other rows say once, few or many, or leave the size out.

clone_size cdr3_length j_call d_call v_call cdr3_aa cdr3_nt
. 15 TRBJ2-5 . TRBV5-1 CASSLYSPQRETQYF TGCGCCAGCAGCTTATACAGTCCCCAGAGAGAGACCCAGTACTTC
. 15 TRBJ1-4 . TRBV4-1 CASSQGGGVSEKLFF TGCGCCAGCAGCCAAGGGGGCGGGGTCTCGGAAAAACTGTTTTTT
. 14 TRBJ2-2 . TRBV5-5 CASSLWRNTGELFF TGTGCCAGCAGCTTGTGGCGGAACACCGGGGAGCTGTTTTTT
. 13 TRBJ1-2 TRBD1 TRBV2 CASREDRGSGYTF TGTGCCAGCAGGGAGGACAGGGGAAGTGGCTACACCTTC
few 9 TRBJ1-6 . TRBV10-3 CAIGQRRHF TGTGCCATCGGACAAAGACGCCACTTT
. 14 TRBJ2-7 TRBD2 TRBV27 CASSFTGGAYEQYF TGTGCCAGCAGTTTTACCGGGGGGGCTTACGAGCAGTACTTC
many 15 TRBJ2-2 . TRBV5-1 CASSFATQSTGELFF TGCGCCAGCAGCTTCGCTACACAGAGCACCGGGGAGCTGTTTTTT
once 15 TRBJ2-7 . TRBV7-2 CASSLVGAGSYEQYF TGTGCCAGCAGCTTAGTGGGGGCAGGCTCCTACGAGCAGTACTTC
many 17 TRBJ1-5 . TRBV7-8 CASSLSSNSAGNQPQHF TGTGCCAGCAGCTTATCAAGTAATTCGGCAGGCAATCAGCCCCAGCATTTT
few 13 TRBJ2-3 . TRBV7-2 CASSFIFTDTQYF TGTGCCAGCAGCTTCATTTTTACAGATACGCAGTATTTT
. 17 TRBJ2-6 TRBD1 TRBV5-1 CASSSGTGGSGANVLTF TGCGCCAGCAGTTCCGGGACAGGGGGATCTGGGGCCAACGTCCTGACTTTC
once 16 TRBJ1-1 TRBD1 TRBV10-3 CAISSSPGQGTGEAFF TGTGCCATCAGTTCTTCGCCGGGACAGGGGACGGGAGAAGCTTTCTTT
. 14 TRBJ1-6 TRBD1 TRBV5-1 CASSLNRGLTPLHF TGCGCCAGCAGCTTGAACAGGGGGCTGACACCCCTCCACTTT
. 15 TRBJ1-2 . TRBV4-1 CASSLDPGEDYGYTF TGCGCCAGCAGCCTGGATCCAGGGGAAGACTATGGCTACACCTTC
few 16 TRBJ2-1 . TRBV5-1 CASSLQGGVSYNEQFF TGCGCCAGCAGCTTGCAGGGCGGGGTCTCCTACAATGAGCAGTTCTTC
few 14 TRBJ2-7 TRBD1 TRBV6-2/TRBV6-3 CASSGGQGLNEQYF TGTGCCAGCAGTGGGGGACAGGGGTTGAACGAGCAGTACTTC
many 15 TRBJ2-3 . TRBV5-1 CASSPGTGRTDTQYF TGCGCCAGCAGCCCCGGAACAGGGAGGACAGATACGCAGTATTTT
few 16 TRBJ2-5 TRBD1 TRBV19 CASSTQQGSMGETQYF TGTGCCAGTAGTACGCAACAGGGGTCAATGGGAGAGACCCAGTACTTC
. 16 TRBJ2-1 TRBD2 TRBV7-9 CASSTTSGGPYNEQFF TGTGCCAGCAGCACGACTAGCGGGGGACCATACAATGAGCAGTTCTTC
. 14 TRBJ1-6 . TRBV7-9 CASSIRTGNSPLHF TGTGCCAGCAGCATCAGGACGGGGAATTCACCCCTCCACTTT
. 14 TRBJ2-5 . TRBV20-1 CSANWGGPGETQYF TGCAGTGCTAATTGGGGGGGGCCGGGTGAGACCCAGTACTTC
. 16 TRBJ2-6 . TRBV6-6 CASSHPQGAGANVLTF TGTGCCAGCAGTCACCCACAGGGAGCTGGGGCCAACGTCCTGACTTTC
. 14 TRBJ1-5 . TRBV7-2 CASRPGPGNQPQHF TGTGCCAGCAGGCCCGGGCCGGGAAATCAGCCCCAGCATTTT
. 13 TRBJ1-2 . TRBV7-9 CASSLRGAYGYTF TGTGCCAGCAGCCTTCGGGGTGCCTATGGCTACACCTTC
many 13 TRBJ1-1 . TRBV6-5 CASSLRGDTEAFF TGTGCCAGCAGCTTACGGGGGGACACTGAAGCTTTCTTT
many 12 TRBJ1-1 . TRBV7-2 CASSQHRAEAFF TGTGCCAGCAGCCAACACAGGGCAGAAGCTTTCTTT
few 14 TRBJ1-5 . TRBV11-2 CASSLGAGLQPQHF TGTGCCAGCAGCTTAGGGGCAGGTCTTCAGCCCCAGCATTTT
. 13 TRBJ1-1 TRBD1 TRBV28 CASILGRGPEAFF TGTGCCAGCATCCTAGGGAGGGGGCCTGAAGCTTTCTTT
. 14 TRBJ1-5 . TRBV19 CASREVSESQPQHF TGTGCCAGTAGGGAGGTTTCTGAGAGTCAGCCCCAGCATTTT
. 13 TRBJ2-5 . TRBV20-1 CSARASSQETQYF TGCAGTGCCCGAGCGAGCTCCCAAGAGACCCAGTACTTC
few 15 TRBJ1-6 TRBD1 TRBV6-5 CASSYSGRGDSPLHF TGTGCCAGCAGTTACTCAGGCAGGGGGGACTCACCCCTCCACTTT
. 12 TRBJ1-1 . TRBV20-1 CSARVDPTRAFF TGCAGTGCTAGAGTCGACCCTACAAGAGCTTTCTTT
few 16 TRBJ2-2 . TRBV18 CASSRLSSKNTGELFF TGTGCCAGCTCACGGCTCAGTTCTAAGAACACCGGGGAGCTGTTTTTT
. 15 TRBJ2-3 . TRBV20-1 CSAPSAGLSTDTQYF TGCAGTGCTCCCTCTGCGGGACTTAGCACAGATACGCAGTATTTT
few 14 TRBJ1-5 . TRBV9 CASSAPGRNQPQHF TGTGCCAGCAGCGCTCCGGGTCGCAATCAGCCCCAGCATTTT
few 15 TRBJ2-5 TRBD2 TRBV29-1 CSVEHGRGVQETQYF TGCAGCGTTGAACACGGGCGGGGGGTCCAAGAGACCCAGTACTTC
few 15 TRBJ1-4 . TRBV4-2 CASSQGDVLTEKLFF TGTGCCAGCAGCCAAGGGGATGTCCTTACTGAAAAACTGTTTTTT
. 13 TRBJ1-1 . TRBV6-5 CASSYGRNTEAFF TGTGCCAGCAGTTACGGGCGGAACACTGAAGCTTTCTTT
few 16 TRBJ1-3 . TRBV5-1 CASSLDLLRSGNTIYF TGCGCCAGCAGCTTGGACCTCCTCCGCTCTGGAAACACCATATATTTT
. 15 TRBJ2-4 TRBD1 TRBV12-3/TRBV12-4 CASSLSTGGLGIQYF TGTGCCAGCAGTTTGAGTACAGGGGGCTTGGGCATTCAGTACTTC
. 14 TRBJ1-1 . TRBV7-9 CASSFQRLNTEAFF TGTGCCAGCAGCTTCCAGAGACTGAACACTGAAGCTTTCTTT
. 15 TRBJ2-7 TRBD1 TRBV12-5 CASVPDPGGPYEQYF TGTGCTAGTGTTCCTGACCCAGGGGGCCCCTACGAGCAGTACTTC